The 13 T cell receptor beta chains reported below all come from one sample, sequenced in a study of glioma-infiltrating T cells after dendritic cell vaccination. Method: immunoSEQ multiplex PCR; TCRdb's copy keeps in-frame clones and lacks some. The sample includes 80,000 to 100,000 clones, 79% seen only once; the top ten take under 7%. The source was blood, collected before dendritic cell vaccination. These receptors all stem from a human donor with glioblastoma.

This chain's CDR3 is CASSWGTIMNTEAFF. The CDR3 DNA follows: TGCGCCAGCAGCTGGGGGACAATCATGAACACTGAAGCTTTCTTT. V is TRBV5-1 and J is TRBJ1-1, with TRBD1 as a possible D gene (6 bases). Germline V CDR1 and CDR2: SGHRS, YFSETQ. The CDR3 covers 15 residues. V dropped 3 bases and J dropped 0 bases, with 12 bases sitting between them.

The chain joins TRBV6-5 to TRBJ1-2; TRBD1 matches 7 bases. Germline CDR1 MNHEY, CDR2 SVGAGI. The J segment lost 8 bases and the V segment lost 0 bases, leaving 3 bases of the junction unmatched. This CDR3 is built from 13 residues. CDR3: CASSYSGGFGYTF. The DNA for the CDR3 is TGTGCCAGCAGTTACTCAGGGGGCTTCGGCTACACCTTC.

The chain combines TRBV18 with TRBJ2-1; 7 bases match TRBD1. The V segment lost 1 base and the J segment 9 bases; nucleotides outside the gene matches: 12. This CDR3 spans 16 amino acids. Germline values: CDR1 KGHSH, CDR2 LQKENI. In nucleotides, the CDR3 is TGTGCCAGCTCACCACAACGGGAAGGGGGCAGGAGTGAGCAGTTCTTC. It is translated as CASSPQREGGRSEQFF.

J is TRBJ2-3 and V is TRBV5-1, with D possibly matching TRBD2 (5 bases). CDR1 SGHRS and CDR2 YFSETQ come from the germline V gene. The V and J ends lost 0 bases and 0 bases respectively, with 5 bases between them. The CDR3 length is 14 residues. The CDR3 DNA is TGCGCCAGCAGCTTGGGGACTAGCACAGATACGCAGTATTTT. Translated, it gives CASSLGTSTDTQYF.

The V gene is TRBV7-9, the J gene TRBJ1-1; D call uncertain. V gave up 1 base and J gave up 4 bases, with 10 bases separating them. This CDR3 is 14 amino acids long. From germline, CDR1 is SEHNR and CDR2 FQNEAQ (reference sequence). This CDR3 is CASSLGGNPTEAFF. CDR3 in DNA: TGTGCCAGCAGCTTAGGCGGGAATCCCACTGAAGCTTTCTTT.

V usage is TRBV2 and J usage is TRBJ2-7; 13 bases are a match to TRBD2. The CDR3 sequence is 18 residues long. Germline V gene sequence: CDR1 SNHLY, CDR2 FYNNEI. Germline trimming cut 7 bases from V and 2 bases from J; bases unmatched to any gene: 14. CDR3 coding DNA: TGTGCCAGCACCCCGGGACTAGCGGGAATTCGGACTACCTACGAGCAGTACTTC. Translation gives CASTPGLAGIRTTYEQYF.

The rearrangement joins TRBV5-4 to TRBJ1-3, with D unresolved. Deletions cut 3 bases from V and 0 bases from J, with 7 bases between. Per the germline V gene, CDR1 is SGHNT and CDR2 is YYREEE (reference sequence). The CDR3 length is 14 residues. The CDR3 loop reads CASSSGNSGNTIYF. DNA for the CDR3: TGTGCCAGCAGCTCGGGGAACTCTGGAAACACCATATATTTT.

V and J are TRBV10-2 and TRBJ2-5; 12 bases agree with TRBD1. CDR3 size: 16 residues. Per germline, CDR1 WSHSY and CDR2 SAAADI. The V segment lost 6 bases and the J segment 5 bases; nucleotides outside the gene matches: 10. This CDR3 is CASRNGDRGLLETQYF. The CDR3 DNA reads as TGCGCCAGCAGGAATGGGGACAGGGGGCTGCTCGAGACCCAGTACTTC.

The rearrangement links TRBV6-6 to TRBJ2-3; tentative D call: TRBD1 (5 bases). The CDR3 covers 13 residues. Between the trimmed V and J ends, which lost 0 bases and 5 bases, there was a span of 6 bases. Germline assignment: CDR1 MNHNY and CDR2 SVGAGI (reference sequence). CDR3 amino acids: CASSYSQGDTQYF. CDR3 nucleotides: TGTGCCAGCAGTTACTCCCAGGGAGATACGCAGTATTTT.

The rearrangement joins TRBV19 to TRBJ2-7; TRBD2 aligns across 11 bases. The trim removed 5 bases at V and 6 bases at J, leaving 9 bases unmatched. The CDR3 spans 15 residues. The germline V gene has CDR1 LNHDA and CDR2 SQIVND (reference sequence). Here the CDR3 DNA reads TGTGCCAGTAGTCGCGTAGCGGGAGGGCCTCTCGAGCAGTACTTC. It encodes CASSRVAGGPLEQYF.

The chain is built from TRBV5-6 and TRBJ2-3; weak D call: TRBD2 (6 bases). Germline V gene sequence: CDR1 SGHDT, CDR2 YYEEEE. V gave up 2 bases and J gave up 2 bases, with 12 bases separating them. CDR3 length: 15 residues. This chain's CDR3 is CASSFIGGATDTQYF. The CDR3 DNA follows: TGTGCCAGCAGCTTTATTGGAGGGGCCACAGATACGCAGTATTTT.

The genes are TRBV5-1 and TRBJ2-1, with TRBD2 identical over 13 bases. J gave up 2 bases and V 2 bases, and 4 bases lay outside the gene matches. The CDR3 is made up of 17 amino acids. Germline V gene lookup returns CDR1 SGHRS and CDR2 YFSETQ. The CDR3, as DNA: TGCGCCAGCAGCTTTGGACTAGCGGGGGACCCCTACAATGAGCAGTTCTTC. It codes for CASSFGLAGDPYNEQFF.

This chain joins TRBV2 and TRBJ2-5, with TRBD2 identical over 10 bases. The CDR3 contains 14 residues. The germline V gene encodes CDR1 SNHLY and CDR2 FYNNEI. Germline trimming cut 4 bases from V and 5 bases from J; bases unmatched to any gene: 4. The CDR3 DNA reads TGTGCCAGCAGTGGACTAGCGGGTGTGGAGACCCAGTACTTC. Protein product: CASSGLAGVETQYF.